This TCR beta chain was retrieved from a study of T cell repertoires in cytomegalovirus infection. Study background: Public TCR beta signatures indicated both CMV infection and matching HLA type.

The germline V and J ends were trimmed by 3 bases and 3 bases, with 15 bases remaining between them. The CDR3 runs 16 residues. This clonotype was observed a handful of times. Its cognate antigen is unknown. TCRdb reprocessed the reads with MiXCR, giving one entry per CDR3 protein. The profile shows fewer than 1,000,000 distinct CDR3 sequences, more than 25% of them singletons. The chain employs TRBV12-3 or TRBV12-4 and TRBJ2-1; tentative D call: TRBD1 (6 bases). The receptor comes from a human donor in good health (CMV status not recorded). Some clones in this sample may be carry-over from other donors' samples. This sample comprised cultured CD8+ T cells from PBMCs, obtained from culture after CMV antigen stimulation. The CDR3 region is CASSFQGLSGYNEQFF. CDR3 in DNA: TGTGCCAGCAGTTTCCAGGGGCTCTCGGGCTACAATGAGCAGTTCTTC.